This T cell receptor (beta chain) was captured by sequencing in a study of CD8 T cells in Susac syndrome. Regarding the study as a whole: By the study's own acknowledgment, its TCR sequencing and HLA analysis included relatively few individuals.

An input of about 0.45 to 1 ug of RNA was subjected to reverse transcription using random hexamers. A multiplex approach, immunoSEQ multiplex PCR, amplified TCR beta CDR3 across 54 Vbeta and 13 Jbeta. MiXCR, applied by TCRdb to the immunoSEQ multiplex PCR reads, yields one record per CDR3 protein. The table records about 180,000 distinct CDR3 sequences, about 94% of them present only once. A word on this clonotype: Its specificity is not known.

Sequencing of TCR beta was performed on blood CD8+ and CD4+ T cells. TEMRA cells were FACS-enriched, while CD8+ and CD4+ T cells were negatively isolated. Trimming left V 6 bases short and J 5 bases short, with 13 bases between. This CDR3 has 14 amino acids. The clonotype originates from a human donor with multiple sclerosis. This chain uses TRBV12-3 or TRBV12-4 with TRBJ2-2; D is uncertain. Sequenced sample: CD4+ T cells from PBMCs. CDR3: CASSGQPQTGELFF. CDR3 coding DNA: TGTGCCAGCAGCGGGCAGCCTCAAACCGGGGAGCTGTTTTTT.